This T cell receptor (beta chain) was observed in a study of shared clonotypes between healthy human individuals. Using immunoSEQ multiplex PCR, the repertoire was profiled, and TCRdb retains in-frame clones only, with some absent. The table shows about 800,000 clones, with around 96% occurring only once. Selected positively for CCR7 and CD45RO-negative, naive CD8 cells excluded terminally differentiated effector memory CD45RA+ cells. Germline values: CDR1 MNHEY, CDR2 SMNVEV (reference sequence). The CDR3 length is 14 residues. The study's findings and limits: An effect of sequencing depth on clonotype sharing among donors was expected.

Points on this clone: Its antigen is still unknown. A junction end diverges from the germline sequence, so it may reflect a read error.

The specimen was naive CD8+ T cells sorted from blood. The TCR sequence derives from a man between 25 and 39 years old in good health. This chain uses TRBV27 with TRBJ1-1; no firm D call. The CDR3 is CASSLSARNTEAFF. In DNA form, the CDR3 reads TGTGCCAGCAGTTTATCAGCCAGAAACACCGAAGCTTTCTTT.